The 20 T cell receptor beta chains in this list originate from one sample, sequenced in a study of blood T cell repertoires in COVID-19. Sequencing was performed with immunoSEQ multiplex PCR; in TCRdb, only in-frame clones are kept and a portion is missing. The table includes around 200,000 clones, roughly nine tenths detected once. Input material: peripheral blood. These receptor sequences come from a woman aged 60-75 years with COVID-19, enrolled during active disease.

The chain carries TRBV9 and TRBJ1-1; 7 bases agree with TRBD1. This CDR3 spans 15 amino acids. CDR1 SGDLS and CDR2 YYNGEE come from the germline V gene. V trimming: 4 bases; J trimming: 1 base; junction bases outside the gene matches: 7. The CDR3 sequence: CASSITGAPNTEAFF. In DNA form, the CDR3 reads TGTGCCAGCAGCATAACAGGGGCGCCGAACACTGAAGCTTTCTTT.

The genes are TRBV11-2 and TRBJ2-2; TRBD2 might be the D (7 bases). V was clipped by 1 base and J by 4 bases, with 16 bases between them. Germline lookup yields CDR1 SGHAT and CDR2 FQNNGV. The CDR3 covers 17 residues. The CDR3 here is CASSLVGRRGGTGELFF. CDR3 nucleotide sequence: TGTGCCAGCAGCTTAGTGGGTCGGAGGGGGGGCACCGGGGAGCTGTTTTTT.

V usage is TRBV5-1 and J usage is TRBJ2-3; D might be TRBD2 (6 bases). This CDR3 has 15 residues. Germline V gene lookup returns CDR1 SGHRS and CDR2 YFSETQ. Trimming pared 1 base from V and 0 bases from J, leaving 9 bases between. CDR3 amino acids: CASSLIGTSTDTQYF. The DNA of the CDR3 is TGCGCCAGCAGCTTGATCGGGACTAGCACAGATACGCAGTATTTT.

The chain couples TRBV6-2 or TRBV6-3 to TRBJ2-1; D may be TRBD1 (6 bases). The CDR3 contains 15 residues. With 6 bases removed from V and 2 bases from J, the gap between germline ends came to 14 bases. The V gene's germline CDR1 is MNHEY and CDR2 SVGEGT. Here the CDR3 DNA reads TGTGCCAGCAGCCCCGACAGGCAAACCTACAATGAGCAGTTCTTC. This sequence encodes CASSPDRQTYNEQFF.

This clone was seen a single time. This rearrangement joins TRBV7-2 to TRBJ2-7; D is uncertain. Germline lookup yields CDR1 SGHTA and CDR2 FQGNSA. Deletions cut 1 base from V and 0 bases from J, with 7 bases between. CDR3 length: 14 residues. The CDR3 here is CASSLGRNSYEQYF. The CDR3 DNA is TGTGCCAGCAGCTTAGGGCGGAACTCCTACGAGCAGTACTTC.

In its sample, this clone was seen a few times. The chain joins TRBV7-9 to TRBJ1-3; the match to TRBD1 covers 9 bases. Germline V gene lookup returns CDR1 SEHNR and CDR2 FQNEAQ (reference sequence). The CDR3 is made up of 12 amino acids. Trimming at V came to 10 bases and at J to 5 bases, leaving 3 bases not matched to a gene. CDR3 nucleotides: TGTGCCACCGGGACAGGGAGAAACACCATATATTTT. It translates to CATGTGRNTIYF.

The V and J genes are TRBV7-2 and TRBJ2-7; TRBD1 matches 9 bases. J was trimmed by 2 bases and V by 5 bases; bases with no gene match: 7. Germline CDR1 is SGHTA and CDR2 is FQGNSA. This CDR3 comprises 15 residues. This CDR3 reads CASSPSGTGPYEQYF. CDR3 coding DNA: TGTGCCAGCAGCCCATCCGGGACAGGGCCCTACGAGCAGTACTTC.

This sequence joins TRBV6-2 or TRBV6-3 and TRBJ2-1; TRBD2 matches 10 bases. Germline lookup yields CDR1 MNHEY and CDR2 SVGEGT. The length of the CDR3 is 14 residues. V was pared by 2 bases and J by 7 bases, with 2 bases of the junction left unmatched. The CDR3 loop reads CASSYLAGDNEQFF. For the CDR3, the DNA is TGTGCCAGCAGTTACCTAGCGGGAGATAATGAGCAGTTCTTC.

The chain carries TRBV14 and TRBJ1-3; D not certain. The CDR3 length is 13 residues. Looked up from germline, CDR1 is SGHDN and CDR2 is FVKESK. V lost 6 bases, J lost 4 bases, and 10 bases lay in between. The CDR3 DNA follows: TGTGCCAGCAGGGGAGGAGCCGGAAACACCATATATTTT. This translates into CASRGGAGNTIYF. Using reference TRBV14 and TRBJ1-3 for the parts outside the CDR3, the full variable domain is EAGVTQFPSHSVIEKGQTVTLRCDPISGHDNLYWYRRVMGKEIKFLLHFVKESKQDESGMPNNRFLAERTGGTYSTLKVQPAELEDSGVYFCASRGGAGNTIYFGEGSWLTVV.

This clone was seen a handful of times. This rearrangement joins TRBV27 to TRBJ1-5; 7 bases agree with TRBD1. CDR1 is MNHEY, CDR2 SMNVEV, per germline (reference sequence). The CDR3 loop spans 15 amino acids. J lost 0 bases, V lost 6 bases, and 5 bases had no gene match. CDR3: CASRMGQSSNQPQHF. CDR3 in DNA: TGTGCCAGCAGGATGGGACAGTCTAGCAATCAGCCCCAGCATTTT.

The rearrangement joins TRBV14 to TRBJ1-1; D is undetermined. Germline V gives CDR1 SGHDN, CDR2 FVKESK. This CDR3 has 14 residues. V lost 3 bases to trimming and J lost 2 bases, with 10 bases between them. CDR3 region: CASSHRGSNTEAFF. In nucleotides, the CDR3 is TGTGCCAGCAGCCACAGAGGGTCCAACACTGAAGCTTTCTTT.

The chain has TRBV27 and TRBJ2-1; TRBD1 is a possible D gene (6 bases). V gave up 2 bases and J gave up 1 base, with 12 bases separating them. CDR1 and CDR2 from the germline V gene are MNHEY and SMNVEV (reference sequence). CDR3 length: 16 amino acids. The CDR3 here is CASSLPKGGSYNEQFF. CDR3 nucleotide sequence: TGTGCCAGCAGTTTACCTAAAGGGGGATCCTACAATGAGCAGTTCTTC.

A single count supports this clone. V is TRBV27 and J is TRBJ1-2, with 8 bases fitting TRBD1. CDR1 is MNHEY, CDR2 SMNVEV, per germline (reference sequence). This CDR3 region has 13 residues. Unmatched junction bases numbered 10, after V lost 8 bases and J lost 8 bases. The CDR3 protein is CASGWTGSWGYTF. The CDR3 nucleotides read TGTGCCAGCGGATGGACAGGGTCGTGGGGCTACACCTTC.

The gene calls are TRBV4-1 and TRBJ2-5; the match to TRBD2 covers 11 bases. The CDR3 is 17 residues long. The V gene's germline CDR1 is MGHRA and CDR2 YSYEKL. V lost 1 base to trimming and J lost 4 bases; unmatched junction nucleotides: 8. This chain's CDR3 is CASSQVRGTSGGETQYF. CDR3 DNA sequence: TGCGCCAGCAGCCAAGTCAGGGGGACTAGCGGAGGAGAGACCCAGTACTTC.

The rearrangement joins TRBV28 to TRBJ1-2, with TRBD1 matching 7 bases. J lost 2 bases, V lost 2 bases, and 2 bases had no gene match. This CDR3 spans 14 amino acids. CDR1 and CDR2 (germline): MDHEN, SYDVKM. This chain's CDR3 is CASSLPGQNYGYTF. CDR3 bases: TGTGCCAGCAGTTTACCGGGACAGAACTATGGCTACACCTTC.

The CDR3 nucleotides are TGTGCCAGCAGCCCCACCGGACAGACATCTAACTATGGCTACACCTTC. This encodes CASSPTGQTSNYGYTF. The genes are TRBV3-1 (or the pseudogene TRBV3-2) and TRBJ1-2; a weak D match, TRBD1 (6 bases). Trimming cost V 4 bases and J 0 bases, with 15 bases left between them. CDR1 is LGHDT and CDR2 is YNNKEL in the germline V gene (reference sequence). The CDR3 has 16 amino acids.

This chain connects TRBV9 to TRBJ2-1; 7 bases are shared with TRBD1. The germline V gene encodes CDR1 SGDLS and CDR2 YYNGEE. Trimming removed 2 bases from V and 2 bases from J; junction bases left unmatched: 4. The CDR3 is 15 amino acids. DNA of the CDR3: TGTGCCAGCAGCGTTAGAGGGGGCACCTACAATGAGCAGTTCTTC. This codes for CASSVRGGTYNEQFF.

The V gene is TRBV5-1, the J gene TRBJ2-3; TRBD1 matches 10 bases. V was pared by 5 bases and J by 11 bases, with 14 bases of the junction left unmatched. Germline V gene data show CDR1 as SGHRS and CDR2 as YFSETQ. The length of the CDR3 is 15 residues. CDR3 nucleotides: TGCGCCAGCAGACCCGGGACAGGGGCGTGGTACGAGCAGTATTTT. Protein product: CASRPGTGAWYEQYF.

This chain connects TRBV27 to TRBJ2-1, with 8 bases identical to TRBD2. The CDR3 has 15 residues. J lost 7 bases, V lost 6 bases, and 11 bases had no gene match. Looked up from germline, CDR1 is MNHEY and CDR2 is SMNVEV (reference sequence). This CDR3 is CASRDLAGGRNEQFF. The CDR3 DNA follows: TGTGCCAGCAGAGATCTGGCGGGAGGTAGGAATGAGCAGTTCTTC.

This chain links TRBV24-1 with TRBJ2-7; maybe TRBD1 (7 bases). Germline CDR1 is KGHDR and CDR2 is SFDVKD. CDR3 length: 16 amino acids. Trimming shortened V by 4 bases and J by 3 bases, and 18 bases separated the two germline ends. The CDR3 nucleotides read TGTGCCACCAGTGACAGACAGGGAGGATCCCTCTACGAGCAGTACTTC. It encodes CATSDRQGGSLYEQYF.